This T cell receptor (beta chain) emerged from a study of T cell responses to AZD1222 COVID-19 vaccine. Study context: Doses given second, at about 4 or about 12 weeks, were pooled. The study, taken as a whole, reports: Spike-wide coverage was observed for vaccine-associated CD4 TCRs, with dominant responses at 160-218 and 743-854.

CDR3 length equals 15 residues. CDR1 is ENHRY and CDR2 is SYGVKD in the germline V gene. V was cut by 2 bases and J by 3 bases, with 11 bases left in between. Produced via immunoSEQ multiplex PCR; TCRdb's table is partial and in-frame only. There are approximately 120,000 clones in the sample; around 92% occur only once, and roughly 3.9% lies in the top ten. Points on this clone: The antigen is undetermined.

The sequence derives from an adult in good health. The sequencing here drew on peripheral blood, taken on day 0 of AZD1222 vaccination. The chain couples TRBV10-3 to TRBJ1-5; a possible D gene is TRBD1 (6 bases). The CDR3 spells CAISERQGYNQPQHF. The CDR3 nucleotides read TGTGCCATCAGTGAGCGGCAGGGGTACAATCAGCCCCAGCATTTT.